This T cell receptor (beta chain) was retrieved from a study of OX40 agonist ivuxolimab in advanced cancers. The method was immunoSEQ multiplex PCR; TCRdb's version includes in-frame clones alone and lacks a portion of them. The sample consists of about 110,000 clones, approximately 90% of them appearing once. The CDR3 runs to 13 residues. In germline, CDR1 is GTSNPN, CDR2 SVGIG (reference sequence). V lost 0 bases and J 2 bases, leaving 7 bases between the germline ends. V is TRBV30 and J is TRBJ1-1; D gene unclear. Sequenced material: CD4+ or CD8+ T cells sorted from blood, taken in a trial of the OX40 agonist ivuxolimab. This clonotype was obtained from an adult with an advanced solid tumor such as melanoma, head and neck, liver or kidney cancer. Here the CDR3 reads CAWSVQSNTEAFF. CDR3 sequence (DNA): TGTGCCTGGAGTGTACAGTCCAACACTGAAGCTTTCTTT. Drawing the rest from reference TRBV30 and TRBJ1-1, the complete variable domain is SQTIHQWPATLVQPVGSPLSLECTVEGTSNPNLYWYRQAAGRGLQLLFYSVGIGQISSEVPQNLSASRPQDRQFILSSKKLLLSDSGFYLCAWSVQSNTEAFFGQGTRLTVV.